A selection of T cell receptor beta chains follows, all from one sample in a study of T cell changes during pregnancy in multiple sclerosis. The method was immunoSEQ multiplex PCR; TCRdb's version includes in-frame clones alone and lacks a portion of them. The sample has about 69,000 clones, more than 85% seen once. The material sequenced was CD4+ T cells from peripheral blood mononuclear cells, taken in the third trimester of pregnancy. These receptors came from a female donor in good health, enrolled as a control in a pregnancy study. CDR3s include the opening cysteine and the closing phenylalanine or tryptophan. The order of the fields is J gene, D gene, V gene, clone size, CDR3 protein, CDR3 DNA. D genes are given only for firm matches. The size of a clone is reported for some rows only, either as once, few or many, or as a class for expanded clones.

J gene: TRBJ1-6
D gene: .
V gene: TRBV7-3
clone size: .
CDR3 protein: CASSLRANSPLHF
CDR3 DNA: TGTGCCAGCAGCTTAAGAGCCAATTCACCCCTCCACTTT

J gene: TRBJ2-5
D gene: .
V gene: TRBV29-1
clone size: .
CDR3 protein: CSVDRGKTQYF
CDR3 DNA: TGCAGCGTTGACAGGGGTAAGACCCAGTACTTC

J gene: TRBJ1-5
D gene: .
V gene: TRBV2
clone size: .
CDR3 protein: CASSFSDNSGQPQHF
CDR3 DNA: TGTGCCAGCAGTTTCTCGGACAATTCTGGGCAGCCCCAGCATTTT

J gene: TRBJ2-3
D gene: TRBD1
V gene: TRBV7-9
clone size: .
CDR3 protein: CASSEGQGTDTQYF
CDR3 DNA: TGTGCCAGCAGCGAGGGACAGGGCACAGATACGCAGTATTTT

J gene: TRBJ1-2
D gene: TRBD1
V gene: TRBV5-4
clone size: .
CDR3 protein: CASSLVGTANAYGYTF
CDR3 DNA: TGTGCCAGCAGCTTGGTCGGGACAGCAAATGCCTATGGCTACACCTTC

J gene: TRBJ1-2
D gene: .
V gene: TRBV5-4
clone size: .
CDR3 protein: CASSLGQVNYGYTF
CDR3 DNA: TGTGCCAGCAGCTTGGGTCAGGTTAACTATGGCTACACCTTC

J gene: TRBJ2-7
D gene: TRBD2
V gene: TRBV7-2
clone size: .
CDR3 protein: CASSPTSGGSYEQYF
CDR3 DNA: TGTGCCAGCAGCCCGACTAGCGGGGGGTCGTACGAGCAGTACTTC

J gene: TRBJ1-3
D gene: .
V gene: TRBV6-5
clone size: .
CDR3 protein: CASCKGNTIYF
CDR3 DNA: TGTGCCAGCTGTAAAGGAAACACCATATATTTT

J gene: TRBJ1-6
D gene: .
V gene: TRBV5-1
clone size: .
CDR3 protein: CASSLAVVPSYNSPLHF
CDR3 DNA: TGCGCCAGCAGCTTGGCCGTTGTTCCCTCCTATAATTCACCCCTCCACTTT

J gene: TRBJ1-2
D gene: TRBD1
V gene: TRBV6-1
clone size: .
CDR3 protein: CASRTDREYGYTF
CDR3 DNA: TGTGCCAGCAGGACGGACAGGGAGTATGGCTACACCTTC

J gene: TRBJ2-3
D gene: TRBD2
V gene: TRBV14
clone size: .
CDR3 protein: CASSQLRLAGGSTDTQYF
CDR3 DNA: TGTGCCAGCAGCCAACTCCGCCTAGCGGGGGGCAGCACAGATACGCAGTATTTT

J gene: TRBJ1-2
D gene: TRBD1
V gene: TRBV7-2
clone size: .
CDR3 protein: CASSLRGQINYGYTF
CDR3 DNA: TGTGCCAGCAGTTTAAGGGGACAGATTAACTATGGCTACACCTTC

J gene: TRBJ1-3
D gene: TRBD1
V gene: TRBV7-2
clone size: .
CDR3 protein: CASSPEGQGASGNTIYF
CDR3 DNA: TGTGCCAGCAGCCCGGAGGGACAGGGGGCTTCTGGAAACACCATATATTTT

J gene: TRBJ2-1
D gene: TRBD1
V gene: TRBV2
clone size: .
CDR3 protein: CASSPKTGVNFF
CDR3 DNA: TGTGCCAGCAGCCCAAAGACAGGGGTCAATTTCTTC

J gene: TRBJ2-3
D gene: TRBD2
V gene: TRBV7-6
clone size: .
CDR3 protein: CASSLAPSGGTLDTQYF
CDR3 DNA: TGTGCCAGCAGCTTAGCGCCTAGCGGGGGGACACTGGATACGCAGTATTTT

J gene: TRBJ1-5
D gene: TRBD1
V gene: TRBV18
clone size: .
CDR3 protein: CASSPTGVGGNQPQHF
CDR3 DNA: TGTGCCAGCTCACCCACAGGGGTTGGAGGCAATCAGCCCCAGCATTTT

J gene: TRBJ1-2
D gene: .
V gene: TRBV5-1
clone size: .
CDR3 protein: CASSPEGAGGYTF
CDR3 DNA: TGCGCCAGCAGCCCGGAGGGAGCGGGTGGCTACACCTTC

J gene: TRBJ2-4
D gene: .
V gene: TRBV7-5
clone size: once
CDR3 protein: CARSFGGDIQYF
CDR3 DNA: TGTGCCAGAAGCTTCGGGGGAGACATTCAGTACTTC

J gene: TRBJ2-1
D gene: .
V gene: TRBV30
clone size: .
CDR3 protein: CAWSSYRQLGATASYNEQFF
CDR3 DNA: TGTGCCTGGAGTTCCTACCGACAGCTCGGAGCGACCGCCTCCTACAATGAGCAGTTCTTC

J gene: TRBJ1-3
D gene: TRBD1
V gene: TRBV27
clone size: .
CDR3 protein: CASSSQGAPGNTIYF
CDR3 DNA: TGTGCCAGCAGCTCCCAGGGGGCCCCTGGAAACACCATATATTTT

J gene: TRBJ1-4
D gene: TRBD1
V gene: TRBV6-6
clone size: .
CDR3 protein: CASRPGQGYEKLFF
CDR3 DNA: TGTGCCAGCAGGCCGGGACAGGGGTATGAAAAACTGTTTTTT

J gene: TRBJ1-6
D gene: .
V gene: TRBV30
clone size: .
CDR3 protein: CAWSGAALMVRGSPLHF
CDR3 DNA: TGTGCCTGGAGTGGGGCAGCCCTAATGGTTCGGGGTTCACCCCTCCACTTT

J gene: TRBJ1-6
D gene: TRBD1
V gene: TRBV11-2
clone size: once
CDR3 protein: CASSLDGGGGTLLHF
CDR3 DNA: TGTGCCAGCAGCTTAGACGGAGGGGGCGGAACGCTCCTCCACTTT

J gene: TRBJ2-7
D gene: .
V gene: TRBV5-6
clone size: .
CDR3 protein: CASSLGGRNEQYF
CDR3 DNA: TGTGCCAGCAGCTTGGGGGGGCGAAACGAGCAGTACTTC

J gene: TRBJ1-2
D gene: .
V gene: TRBV6-5
clone size: .
CDR3 protein: CASRPGLLNYGYTF
CDR3 DNA: TGTGCCAGCAGACCGGGACTCCTAAACTATGGCTACACCTTC

J gene: TRBJ1-2
D gene: .
V gene: TRBV6-5
clone size: .
CDR3 protein: CASSYDSFHYGYTF
CDR3 DNA: TGTGCCAGCAGTTACGACAGTTTTCACTATGGCTACACCTTC

J gene: TRBJ2-3
D gene: TRBD2
V gene: TRBV5-4
clone size: .
CDR3 protein: CASSLLAGGNADTQYF
CDR3 DNA: TGTGCCAGCAGCTTGCTAGCGGGGGGGAACGCAGATACGCAGTATTTT

J gene: TRBJ1-1
D gene: .
V gene: TRBV11-2
clone size: .
CDR3 protein: CASSLADSSTGEAFF
CDR3 DNA: TGTGCCAGCAGCTTAGCCGATTCATCGACAGGAGAAGCTTTCTTT

J gene: TRBJ2-2
D gene: .
V gene: TRBV9
clone size: .
CDR3 protein: CASEFSGELFF
CDR3 DNA: TGTGCCAGCGAGTTTTCCGGGGAGCTGTTTTTT

J gene: TRBJ2-5
D gene: .
V gene: TRBV27
clone size: .
CDR3 protein: CASSAQKTGRETQYF
CDR3 DNA: TGTGCCAGCAGTGCCCAGAAAACAGGACGAGAGACCCAGTACTTC

J gene: TRBJ2-2
D gene: TRBD2
V gene: TRBV10-3
clone size: .
CDR3 protein: CAISEGGAGVPTGELFF
CDR3 DNA: TGTGCCATCAGTGAGGGGGGAGCGGGGGTGCCCACCGGGGAGCTGTTTTTT

J gene: TRBJ2-7
D gene: TRBD1
V gene: TRBV6-5
clone size: .
CDR3 protein: CASSSQGRREQYF
CDR3 DNA: TGTGCCAGCAGTTCACAGGGGAGACGCGAGCAGTACTTC

J gene: TRBJ1-5
D gene: .
V gene: TRBV27
clone size: .
CDR3 protein: CASRSRGSSNQPQHF
CDR3 DNA: TGTGCCAGCAGGTCCAGAGGGAGCAGTAATCAGCCCCAGCATTTT

J gene: TRBJ2-6
D gene: .
V gene: TRBV6-5
clone size: once
CDR3 protein: CASSLVAPSGANVLTF
CDR3 DNA: TGTGCCAGCAGTTTGGTGGCCCCCTCTGGGGCCAACGTCCTGACTTTC

J gene: TRBJ2-7
D gene: .
V gene: TRBV7-9
clone size: few
CDR3 protein: CASSPGTFSEQYF
CDR3 DNA: TGTGCCAGCAGCCCGGGGACTTTTTCCGAGCAGTACTTC

J gene: TRBJ2-5
D gene: TRBD2
V gene: TRBV19
clone size: once
CDR3 protein: CASSILLAGQETQYF
CDR3 DNA: TGTGCCAGTAGTATACTTCTAGCGGGCCAAGAGACCCAGTACTTC

J gene: TRBJ2-5
D gene: TRBD1
V gene: TRBV19
clone size: .
CDR3 protein: CASSGTVQETQYF
CDR3 DNA: TGTGCCAGTAGCGGGACAGTCCAAGAGACCCAGTACTTC

J gene: TRBJ2-5
D gene: .
V gene: TRBV29-1
clone size: .
CDR3 protein: CSVETTPGETQYF
CDR3 DNA: TGCAGCGTTGAAACCACTCCGGGAGAGACCCAGTACTTC

J gene: TRBJ1-5
D gene: .
V gene: TRBV7-2
clone size: .
CDR3 protein: CASSGGNLHQPQHF
CDR3 DNA: TGTGCCAGCAGCGGCGGGAATCTTCATCAGCCCCAGCATTTT

J gene: TRBJ2-5
D gene: .
V gene: TRBV7-2
clone size: .
CDR3 protein: CASSLFGGAETQYF
CDR3 DNA: TGTGCCAGCAGCTTATTTGGGGGGGCTGAGACCCAGTACTTC

J gene: TRBJ2-3
D gene: TRBD2
V gene: TRBV7-2
clone size: .
CDR3 protein: CASSLGSLAGAGDTQYF
CDR3 DNA: TGTGCCAGCAGCTTAGGCTCCCTAGCGGGGGCCGGGGATACGCAGTATTTT

J gene: TRBJ1-5
D gene: .
V gene: TRBV7-2
clone size: .
CDR3 protein: CASSPQGLGQPQHF
CDR3 DNA: TGTGCCAGCAGCCCCCAGGGCCTCGGGCAGCCCCAGCATTTT

J gene: TRBJ1-6
D gene: TRBD1
V gene: TRBV19
clone size: .
CDR3 protein: CASTATGSIYETPLHF
CDR3 DNA: TGTGCCAGTACCGCGACAGGGTCTATCTATGAGACACCCCTCCACTTT

J gene: TRBJ1-6
D gene: .
V gene: TRBV18
clone size: once
CDR3 protein: CASSPTVGRASSYNSPLHF
CDR3 DNA: TGTGCCAGCTCACCAACTGTAGGCAGGGCGAGCTCCTATAATTCACCCCTCCACTTT

J gene: TRBJ2-7
D gene: .
V gene: TRBV18
clone size: .
CDR3 protein: CASSSTPPGEQYF
CDR3 DNA: TGTGCCAGCTCATCAACCCCCCCCGGCGAGCAGTACTTC

J gene: TRBJ1-2
D gene: TRBD1
V gene: TRBV7-9
clone size: many
CDR3 protein: CASSRGQGTSTF
CDR3 DNA: TGTGCCAGCAGTCGCGGACAGGGGACTTCCACCTTC

J gene: TRBJ1-5
D gene: .
V gene: TRBV5-1
clone size: .
CDR3 protein: CASRPDRNSNQPQHF
CDR3 DNA: TGCGCCAGCAGACCGGACAGAAATAGCAATCAGCCCCAGCATTTT

J gene: TRBJ2-3
D gene: TRBD2
V gene: TRBV7-2
clone size: .
CDR3 protein: CASTKRGGLTDTQYF
CDR3 DNA: TGTGCCAGCACTAAGCGGGGGGGATTGACAGATACGCAGTATTTT

J gene: TRBJ1-2
D gene: .
V gene: TRBV25-1
clone size: .
CDR3 protein: CASSEYKPEEGYTF
CDR3 DNA: TGTGCCAGCAGTGAATATAAACCCGAGGAAGGCTACACCTTC

J gene: TRBJ1-2
D gene: TRBD1
V gene: TRBV5-1
clone size: .
CDR3 protein: CASSEGQAGGYTF
CDR3 DNA: TGCGCCAGCAGCGAGGGACAGGCGGGTGGCTACACCTTC

J gene: TRBJ1-5
D gene: TRBD1
V gene: TRBV5-1
clone size: once
CDR3 protein: CASSWGTGEKQPQHF
CDR3 DNA: TGCGCCAGCAGCTGGGGGACAGGGGAGAAGCAGCCCCAGCATTTT

J gene: TRBJ1-4
D gene: .
V gene: TRBV11-2
clone size: .
CDR3 protein: CASSLSTTNEKLFF
CDR3 DNA: TGTGCCAGCAGCTTATCAACAACTAATGAAAAACTGTTTTTT

J gene: TRBJ1-1
D gene: .
V gene: TRBV15
clone size: .
CDR3 protein: CATSRDYNSMNTEAFF
CDR3 DNA: TGTGCCACCAGCAGAGATTATAACAGTATGAACACTGAAGCTTTCTTT

J gene: TRBJ2-5
D gene: .
V gene: TRBV11-1
clone size: .
CDR3 protein: CASSPKGAGQVETQYF
CDR3 DNA: TGTGCCAGCAGCCCAAAGGGAGCGGGACAGGTAGAGACCCAGTACTTC

J gene: TRBJ1-1
D gene: .
V gene: TRBV5-5
clone size: .
CDR3 protein: CASSIRTVERGAFF
CDR3 DNA: TGTGCCAGCAGCATCCGGACAGTCGAACGTGGAGCTTTCTTT